This passage covers 15 T cell receptor beta chains from one sample sequenced in a study of early T cells in non-severe SARS-CoV-2 infection. A single record per CDR3 protein comes from TCRdb applying MiXCR to the 5' RACE reads. The sample contains about 48,000 distinct CDR3 sequences, around 9.5% of which appear only once. The sequenced sample was whole blood. The receptors here all came from an adult who was a healthcare worker with PCR-confirmed SARS-CoV-2 infection or an uninfected control (not recorded which).

A few counts support this clonotype. The J gene is TRBJ2-3, the V gene TRBV5-1, with D possibly called TRBD1 or TRBD2 (5 bases each). The CDR3 contains 17 residues. Per the germline V gene, CDR1 is SGHRS and CDR2 is YFSETQ. Trimming cost V 0 bases and J 0 bases, with 14 bases left between them. CDR3 in amino acids: CASSLAYGTGSTDTQYF. Written as DNA, the CDR3 is TGCGCCAGCAGCTTGGCCTATGGGACGGGAAGCACAGATACGCAGTATTTT. Based on the CDR3 plus reference TRBV5-1 and TRBJ2-3, the full variable domain is KAGVTQTPRYLIKTRGQQVTLSCSPISGHRSVSWYQQTPGQGLQFLFEYFSETQRNKGNFPGRFSGRQFSNSRSEMNVSTLELGDSALYLCASSLAYGTGSTDTQYFGPGTRLTVL.

This clonotype showed up just a few times. The V and J genes are TRBV11-2 and TRBJ2-5, with D possibly being TRBD2 (5 bases). Germline CDR1 reads SGHAT; CDR2 reads FQNNGV. The V gene lost 5 bases and the J gene lost 7 bases, with 8 bases spanning the gap. The CDR3 has 11 residues. CDR3 nucleotide sequence: TGTGCCAGCAGCGGAGGCGCGACCCAGTACTTC. Translation gives CASSGGATQYF.

This clonotype was observed at least ten times. This chain links TRBV27 with TRBJ2-6, with 7 bases lining up with TRBD1. V lost 7 bases and J lost 4; bases outside the gene matches: 10. The CDR3 sequence is 16 residues long. Germline V gene sequence: CDR1 MNHEY, CDR2 SMNVEV (reference sequence). This chain's CDR3 is CASKDRVAQGANVLTF. CDR3 coding DNA: TGTGCCAGCAAAGACAGGGTGGCTCAAGGGGCCAACGTCCTGACTTTC.

This clonotype was seen at least ten times. The V call is TRBV20-1, the J call TRBJ2-1; 13 bases agree with TRBD2. The CDR3 length is 14 residues. Germline assignment: CDR1 DFQATT and CDR2 SNEGSKA (reference sequence). Unmatched junction bases numbered 6, after V lost 5 bases and J lost 8 bases. The CDR3 reads CSARRTSGSDEQFF. Written as DNA, the CDR3 is TGCAGTGCTCGGAGGACTAGCGGGAGCGATGAGCAGTTCTTC.

The CDR3, as DNA: TGTGCCAGCAGTTTCGAACACGGTGGCTCACCCCTCCACTTT. Amino acid sequence: CASSFEHGGSPLHF. The chain employs TRBV27 and TRBJ1-6; D call uncertain. Germline values: CDR1 MNHEY, CDR2 SMNVEV (reference sequence). The CDR3 is 14 amino acids. V lost 3 bases and J lost 10, with 13 bases in between.

This clonotype was recorded a few times. V and J are TRBV6-1 and TRBJ2-1; a possible D gene is TRBD2 (6 bases). The germline V gene encodes CDR1 MNHNS and CDR2 SASEGT. V was shortened by 6 bases and J by 4 bases, with 13 bases between the two germline ends. The CDR3 is made up of 14 amino acids. CDR3 amino acids: CASRKGTLYNEQFF. CDR3 in DNA: TGTGCCAGCAGGAAGGGGACTCTTTACAATGAGCAGTTCTTC.

This clonotype was detected a few times. The chain has TRBV24-1 and TRBJ2-2; perhaps D is TRBD1 or TRBD2 (5 bases each). Germline CDR1 reads KGHDR; CDR2 reads SFDVKD. The CDR3 has 13 amino acids. V lost 5 bases to trimming and J lost 6 bases, with 9 bases between them. The CDR3 spells CATSGDRPGELFF. The CDR3, as DNA: TGTGCCACCAGTGGGGACCGTCCCGGGGAGCTGTTTTTT.

This clonotype was detected many times. This chain connects TRBV12-3 or TRBV12-4 to TRBJ2-2, with 9 bases that match TRBD1. J lost 4 bases, V lost 6 bases, and 9 bases had no gene match. This CDR3 has 16 amino acids. Here the CDR3 DNA reads TGTGCCAGCAGACGTCAACAGGGGGCGGTCACCGGGGAGCTGTTTTTT. This translates into CASRRQQGAVTGELFF.

The V gene is TRBV6-2 or TRBV6-3, the J gene TRBJ1-1; D possibly corresponds to TRBD1 (6 bases). This CDR3 region has 16 residues. Deletions cut 4 bases from V and 5 bases from J, with 20 bases between. Germline assignment: CDR1 MNHEY and CDR2 SVGEGT. DNA of the CDR3: TGTGCCAGCAGTTTGGGGACACCCCCCGGGAGGACTGAAGCTTTCTTT. It is translated as CASSLGTPPGRTEAFF.

The chain recombines TRBV3-1 with TRBJ1-1; 10 bases agree with TRBD1. Trimming removed 1 base from V and 6 bases from J; junction bases left unmatched: 11. CDR1 and CDR2 from the germline V gene are LGHDT and YNNKEL (reference sequence). The CDR3 runs to 17 residues. Here the CDR3 DNA reads TGTGCCAGCAGCCAAGTTTTTAGGGCGGGACAGGGGTCTGAAGCTTTCTTT. Translated: CASSQVFRAGQGSEAFF.

A single count supports this clonotype. This may stem from a read error, because a much larger clone lies one nucleotide away. This chain joins TRBV7-2 and TRBJ1-3, with D possibly matching TRBD1 (5 bases). Germline V CDR1 and CDR2: SGHTA, FQGNSA. The CDR3 is 14 amino acids. CDR3 protein: CAGSSMGAGNTIYF. Written as DNA, the CDR3 is TGTGCCGGCAGCTCCATGGGGGCTGGAAACACCATATATTTT.

This clonotype was found a few times. The chain links TRBV7-9 to TRBJ1-2; 9 positions match TRBD1. The CDR3 runs 15 residues. V shed 5 bases, J shed 5 bases, and the junction held 9 bases outside the gene matches. Germline CDR1 reads SEHNR; CDR2 reads FQNEAQ (reference sequence). CDR3 nucleotide sequence: TGTGCCAGCAGCCCTACACAGGGGGCATGGTATGGCTACACCTTC. This codes for CASSPTQGAWYGYTF.

This clonotype was observed at least ten times. The chain combines TRBV12-3 or TRBV12-4 with TRBJ1-5; D uncertain. There are 12 residues in the CDR3. V gave up 1 base and J gave up 11 bases, with 9 bases separating them. CDR3 DNA: TGTGCCAGCAGTTTAGGACCCTCAGCCCAGCATTTT. Translated, it gives CASSLGPSAQHF.

This clonotype was observed at least ten times. The CDR3 DNA sequence: TGTGCCAGCCGTCTGAGCCTAATCGGCAATGAGCAGTTCTTC. It specifies CASRLSLIGNEQFF. The V and J genes are TRBV28 and TRBJ2-1; no reliable D call. V lost 8 bases to trimming and J lost 6 bases, with 17 bases between them. The CDR3 sequence is 14 residues long. CDR1 is MDHEN and CDR2 is SYDVKM in the germline V gene.

This clonotype was observed many times. The rearrangement links TRBV20-1 to TRBJ2-5; 10 bases map to TRBD1. The ends lost 5 bases at V and 2 bases at J; junction bases unmatched: 8. The CDR3 totals 15 residues. Germline V gene data show CDR1 as DFQATT and CDR2 as SNEGSKA (reference sequence). CDR3 sequence: CSACHTGQGQETQYF. The DNA of the CDR3 is TGCAGTGCTTGTCATACGGGACAGGGGCAAGAGACCCAGTACTTC.